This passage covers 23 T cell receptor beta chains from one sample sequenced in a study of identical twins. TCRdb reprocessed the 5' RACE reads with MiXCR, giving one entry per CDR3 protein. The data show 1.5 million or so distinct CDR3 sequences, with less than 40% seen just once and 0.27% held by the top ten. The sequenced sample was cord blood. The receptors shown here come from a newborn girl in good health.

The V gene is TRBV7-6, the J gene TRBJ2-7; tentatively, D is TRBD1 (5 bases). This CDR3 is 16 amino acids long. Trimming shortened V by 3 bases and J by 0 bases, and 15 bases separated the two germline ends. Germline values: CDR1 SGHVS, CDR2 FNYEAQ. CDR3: CASSLNYRPGSYEQYF. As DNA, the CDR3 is TGTGCCAGCAGCTTGAACTACAGGCCTGGCTCCTACGAGCAGTACTTC.

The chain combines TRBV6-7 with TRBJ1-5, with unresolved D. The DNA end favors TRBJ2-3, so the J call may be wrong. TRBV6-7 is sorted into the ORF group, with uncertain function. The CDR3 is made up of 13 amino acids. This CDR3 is CAFPRAVDQPQYF. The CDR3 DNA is TGTGCCTTCCCCCGGGCAGTTGATCAGCCCCAGTATTTT.

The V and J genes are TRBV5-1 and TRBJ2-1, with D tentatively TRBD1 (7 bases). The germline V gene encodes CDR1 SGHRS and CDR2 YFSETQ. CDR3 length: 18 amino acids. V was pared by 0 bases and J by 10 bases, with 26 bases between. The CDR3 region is CASSLVFRRDSLSYEQFF. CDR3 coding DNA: TGCGCCAGCAGCTTGGTTTTTAGGCGGGACAGCCTCTCCTACGAGCAGTTCTTC.

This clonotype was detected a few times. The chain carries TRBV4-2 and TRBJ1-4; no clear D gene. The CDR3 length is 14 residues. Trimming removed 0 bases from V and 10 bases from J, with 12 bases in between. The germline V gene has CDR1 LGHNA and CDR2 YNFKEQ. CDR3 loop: CASSQEVLLRKLFF. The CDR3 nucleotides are TGTGCCAGCAGCCAAGAGGTCCTCCTGAGAAAACTGTTTTTT.

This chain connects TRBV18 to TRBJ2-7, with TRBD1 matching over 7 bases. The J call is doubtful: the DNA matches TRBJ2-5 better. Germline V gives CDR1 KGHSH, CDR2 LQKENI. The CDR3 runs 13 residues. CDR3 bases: TGTGCCAGCTCAGGGACAGTGGGAGAGACCCAGTACTTC. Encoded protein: CASSGTVGETQYF.

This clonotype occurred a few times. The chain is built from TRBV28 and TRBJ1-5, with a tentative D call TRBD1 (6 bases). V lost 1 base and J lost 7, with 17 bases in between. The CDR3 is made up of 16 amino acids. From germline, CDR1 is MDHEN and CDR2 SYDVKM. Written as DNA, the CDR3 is TGTGCCAGCAGTTTATATGGAGGGGGAATCGGGCAGCCCCAGCATTTT. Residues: CASSLYGGGIGQPQHF.

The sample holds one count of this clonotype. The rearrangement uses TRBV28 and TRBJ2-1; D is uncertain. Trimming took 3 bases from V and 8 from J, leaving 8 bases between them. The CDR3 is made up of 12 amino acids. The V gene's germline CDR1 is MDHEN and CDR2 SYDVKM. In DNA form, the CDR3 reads TGTGCCAGCAGTTTCAAATCAGATGAGCAGTTCTTC. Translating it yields CASSFKSDEQFF.

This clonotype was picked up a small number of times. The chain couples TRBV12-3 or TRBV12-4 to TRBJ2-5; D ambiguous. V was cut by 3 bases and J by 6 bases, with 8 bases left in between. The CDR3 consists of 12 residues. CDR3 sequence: CASSFRSQTQYF. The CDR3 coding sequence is TGTGCCAGCAGTTTCAGGAGCCAGACCCAGTACTTC.

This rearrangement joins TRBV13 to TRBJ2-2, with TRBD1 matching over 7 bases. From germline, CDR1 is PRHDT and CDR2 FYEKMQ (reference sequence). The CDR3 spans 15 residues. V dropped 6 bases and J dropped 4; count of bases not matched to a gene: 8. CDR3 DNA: TGTGCCAGCAGGACCTTAGGGACAGCCACCGGGGAGCTGTTTTTT. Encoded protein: CASRTLGTATGELFF.

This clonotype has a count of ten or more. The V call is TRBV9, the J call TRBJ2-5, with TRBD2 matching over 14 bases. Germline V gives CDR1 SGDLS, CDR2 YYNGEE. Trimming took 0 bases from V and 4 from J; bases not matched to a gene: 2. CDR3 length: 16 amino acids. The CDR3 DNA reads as TGTGCCAGCAGCGTAGGGGGACTAGCGGGAGTAGAGACCCAGTACTTC. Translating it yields CASSVGGLAGVETQYF.

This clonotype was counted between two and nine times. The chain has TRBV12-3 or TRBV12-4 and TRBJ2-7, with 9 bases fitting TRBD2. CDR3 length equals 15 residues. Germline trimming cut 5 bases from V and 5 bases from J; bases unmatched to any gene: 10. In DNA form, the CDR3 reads TGTGCCAGCAGTACCGGTAGCGGGAGTTTTAACGAGCAGTACTTC. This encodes CASSTGSGSFNEQYF.

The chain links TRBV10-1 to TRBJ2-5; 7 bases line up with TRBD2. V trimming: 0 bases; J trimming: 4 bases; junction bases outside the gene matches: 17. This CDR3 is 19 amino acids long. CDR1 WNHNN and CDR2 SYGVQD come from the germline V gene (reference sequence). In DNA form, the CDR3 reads TGCGCCAGCAGTGAGTCGTCGTGGGTGAGAGCGGGGATGAGAGAGACCCAGTACTTC. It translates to CASSESSWVRAGMRETQYF.

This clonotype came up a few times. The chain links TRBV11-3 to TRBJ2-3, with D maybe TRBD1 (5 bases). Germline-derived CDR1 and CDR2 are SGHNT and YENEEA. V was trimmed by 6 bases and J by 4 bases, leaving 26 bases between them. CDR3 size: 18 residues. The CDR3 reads CASRVPEVSTREADTQYF. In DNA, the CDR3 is TGTGCCAGCAGGGTGCCCGAGGTTTCCACCAGGGAAGCAGATACGCAGTATTTT.

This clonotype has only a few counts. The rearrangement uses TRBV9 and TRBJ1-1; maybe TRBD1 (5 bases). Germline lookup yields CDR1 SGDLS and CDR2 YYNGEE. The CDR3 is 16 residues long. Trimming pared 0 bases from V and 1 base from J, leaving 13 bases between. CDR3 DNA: TGTGCCAGCAGCGTAGATGGGAGCGGGGGGAACACTGAAGCTTTCTTT. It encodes CASSVDGSGGNTEAFF.

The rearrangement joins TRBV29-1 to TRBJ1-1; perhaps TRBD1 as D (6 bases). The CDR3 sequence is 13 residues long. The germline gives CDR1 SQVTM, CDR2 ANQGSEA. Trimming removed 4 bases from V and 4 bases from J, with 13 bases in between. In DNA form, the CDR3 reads TGCAGCGTTGGGGCAGGGGAGAGCACTGAAGCTTTCTTT. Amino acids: CSVGAGESTEAFF.

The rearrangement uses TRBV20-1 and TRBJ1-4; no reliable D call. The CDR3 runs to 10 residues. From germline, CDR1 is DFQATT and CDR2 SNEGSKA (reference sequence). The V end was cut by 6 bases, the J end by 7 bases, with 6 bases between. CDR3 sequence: CSALVEKLFF. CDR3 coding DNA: TGCAGTGCCTTGGTTGAAAAACTGTTTTTT.

In DNA, the CDR3 is TGTGCCACCAAGGACGGGACAGCCAAAAACATTCAGTACTTC. It encodes CATKDGTAKNIQYF. V and J are TRBV28 and TRBJ2-4, with D tentatively TRBD1 or TRBD2 (5 bases each). V was cut by 10 bases and J by 0 bases, with 13 bases left in between. The CDR3 runs to 14 residues. Germline lookup yields CDR1 MDHEN and CDR2 SYDVKM.

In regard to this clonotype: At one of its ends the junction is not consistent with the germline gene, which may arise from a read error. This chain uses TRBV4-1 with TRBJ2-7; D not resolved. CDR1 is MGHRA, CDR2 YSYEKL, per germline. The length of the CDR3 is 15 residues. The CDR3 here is CASSQAPVRAYEHYF. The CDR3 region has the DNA TGCGCCAGCAGCCAAGCTCCTGTACGGGCCTACGAGCACTACTTC.

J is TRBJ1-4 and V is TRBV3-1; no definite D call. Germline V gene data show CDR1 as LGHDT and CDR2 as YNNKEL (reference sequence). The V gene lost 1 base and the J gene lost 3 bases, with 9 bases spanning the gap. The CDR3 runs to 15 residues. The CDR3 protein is CASSQVLSANEKLFF. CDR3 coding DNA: TGTGCCAGCAGCCAAGTTTTATCGGCTAATGAAAAACTGTTTTTT.

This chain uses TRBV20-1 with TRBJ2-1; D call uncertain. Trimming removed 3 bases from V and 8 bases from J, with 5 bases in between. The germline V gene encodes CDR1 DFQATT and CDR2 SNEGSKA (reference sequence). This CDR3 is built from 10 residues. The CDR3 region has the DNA TGCAGTGCTAGCGTAGATGAGCAGTTCTTC. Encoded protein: CSASVDEQFF.

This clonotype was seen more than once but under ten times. The CDR3 protein is CSASLSIPEAFF. CDR3 bases: TGCAGTGCTAGCCTCAGTATCCCTGAAGCTTTCTTT. V is TRBV20-1 and J is TRBJ1-1; no clear D. The germline V gene has CDR1 DFQATT and CDR2 SNEGSKA (reference sequence). The V gene lost 3 bases and the J gene lost 6 bases, with 11 bases spanning the gap. The CDR3 extends over 12 amino acids.

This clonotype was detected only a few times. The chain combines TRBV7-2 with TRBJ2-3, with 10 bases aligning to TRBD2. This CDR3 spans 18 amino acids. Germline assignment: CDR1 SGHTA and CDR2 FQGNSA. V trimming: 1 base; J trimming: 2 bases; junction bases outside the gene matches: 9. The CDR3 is CASSLGLAGVYFTDTQYF. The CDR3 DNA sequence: TGTGCCAGCAGCTTAGGGCTAGCGGGAGTTTATTTCACAGATACGCAGTATTTT.

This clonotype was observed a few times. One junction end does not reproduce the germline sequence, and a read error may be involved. The DNA for the CDR3 is TGTGCCAGCAGTCAAGGCGGCCTAGTTGAGCAGTTCTTC. This encodes CASSQGGLVEQFF. The J gene is TRBJ2-1, the V gene TRBV3-1; D ambiguous. Germline V gene data show CDR1 as LGHDT and CDR2 as YNNKEL (reference sequence). The CDR3 is 13 amino acids.